The clone carrying this T cell receptor (beta chain) came up once. Its antigen is currently unknown. CDR1 and CDR2 (germline): SGHRS, YFSETQ. J was trimmed by 4 bases and V by 4 bases; bases with no gene match: 5. The CDR3 contains 15 residues. The method was immunoSEQ multiplex PCR; TCRdb's version includes in-frame clones alone and lacks a portion of them. The sample shows 70,000 or so clones, about four fifths of them seen only once. The investigators sampled blood at baseline, at cycle 4 day 1, and at cycle 7 day 1. This sample stems from a study of OX40 agonist ivuxolimab in advanced cancers. Study-wide background: Patients with prior anti-PD-1, anti-PD-L1 or anti-CTLA-4 therapy were eligible; about 41% had some. One patient with hepatocellular carcinoma and two with cutaneous melanoma, three in all, had partial responses.

The study, taken as a whole, reports: At 0.1 to 3.0 mg/kg and by week 6, CD4+ and CD8+ T cells in the blood had expanded clonally.

V gene TRBV5-1 combines with J gene TRBJ2-4, with 10 bases lining up with TRBD1. The sample in question was CD4+ or CD8+ T cells sorted from blood, obtained in a trial of the OX40 agonist ivuxolimab. This TCR was recovered from an adult with an advanced solid tumor such as melanoma, head and neck, liver or kidney cancer. CDR3 in amino acids: CASSVPGQGKNIQYF. The CDR3 DNA reads TGCGCCAGCAGCGTCCCGGGACAGGGGAAAAACATTCAGTACTTC.